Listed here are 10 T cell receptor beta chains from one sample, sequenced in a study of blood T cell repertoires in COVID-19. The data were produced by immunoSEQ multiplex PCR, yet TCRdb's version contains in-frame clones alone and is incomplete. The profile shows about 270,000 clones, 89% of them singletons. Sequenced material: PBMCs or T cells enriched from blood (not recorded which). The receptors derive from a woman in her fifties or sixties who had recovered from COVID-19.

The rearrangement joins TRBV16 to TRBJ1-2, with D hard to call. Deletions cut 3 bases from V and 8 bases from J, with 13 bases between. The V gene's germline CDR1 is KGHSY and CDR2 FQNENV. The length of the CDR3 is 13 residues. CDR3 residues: CASSQIVGRGYTF. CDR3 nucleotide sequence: TGTGCCAGCAGCCAGATAGTCGGGAGGGGCTACACCTTC.

CDR3 sequence: CASSPGPGSLYEQYF. The CDR3 bases are TGCGCCAGCAGCCCAGGGCCCGGGAGCCTCTACGAGCAGTACTTC. The chain combines TRBV5-1 with TRBJ2-7; tentative D call: TRBD2 (6 bases). The CDR3 extends over 15 amino acids. Germline values: CDR1 SGHRS, CDR2 YFSETQ. Trimming left V 4 bases short and J 3 bases short, with 17 bases between.

The CDR3 DNA follows: TGTGCCAGCAGCTTAGTTGGTACAGGGGGCGGAGGTCAGCCCCAGCATTTT. This codes for CASSLVGTGGGGQPQHF. The J gene is TRBJ1-5, the V gene TRBV7-9; 9 bases are a match to TRBD1. V lost 1 base, J lost 6 bases, and 10 bases stayed unmatched. This CDR3 is 17 amino acids long. Germline V lookup: CDR1 SEHNR, CDR2 FQNEAQ (reference sequence). The full variable domain, in which reference TRBV7-9 and TRBJ1-5 provide the parts outside the CDR3, is DTGVSQNPRHKITKRGQNVTFRCDPISEHNRLYWYRQTLGQGPEFLTYFQNEAQLEKSRLLSDRFSAERPKGSFSTLEIQRTEQGDSAMYLCASSLVGTGGGGQPQHFGDGTRLSIL.

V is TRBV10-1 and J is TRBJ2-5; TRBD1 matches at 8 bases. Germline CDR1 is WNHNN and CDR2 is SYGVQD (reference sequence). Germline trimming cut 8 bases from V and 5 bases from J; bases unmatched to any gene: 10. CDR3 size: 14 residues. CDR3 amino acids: CASGDRGLGETQYF. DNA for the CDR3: TGCGCCAGCGGAGACAGGGGTCTTGGGGAGACCCAGTACTTC.

The CDR3 protein is CASSATSGGGTDTQYF. The DNA for the CDR3 is TGTGCCAGCAGTGCTACTAGCGGGGGGGGCACAGATACGCAGTATTTT. The V call is TRBV25-1, the J call TRBJ2-3; 13 bases agree with TRBD2. J was trimmed by 1 base and V by 4 bases; bases with no gene match: 2. Germline CDR1 MGHDK, CDR2 SYGVNS. The CDR3 is 16 residues long.

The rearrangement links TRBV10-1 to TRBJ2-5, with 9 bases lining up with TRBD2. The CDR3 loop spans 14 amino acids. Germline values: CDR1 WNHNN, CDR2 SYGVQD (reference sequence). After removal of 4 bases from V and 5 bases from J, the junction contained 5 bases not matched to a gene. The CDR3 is CASSVAGAPETQYF. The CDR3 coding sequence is TGCGCCAGCAGTGTAGCGGGAGCACCGGAGACCCAGTACTTC.

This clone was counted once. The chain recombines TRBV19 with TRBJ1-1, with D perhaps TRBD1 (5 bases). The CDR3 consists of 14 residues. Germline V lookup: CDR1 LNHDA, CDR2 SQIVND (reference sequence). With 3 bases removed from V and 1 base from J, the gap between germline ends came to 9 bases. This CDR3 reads CASSIYTGNTEAFF. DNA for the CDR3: TGTGCCAGTAGTATTTACACAGGGAACACTGAAGCTTTCTTT.

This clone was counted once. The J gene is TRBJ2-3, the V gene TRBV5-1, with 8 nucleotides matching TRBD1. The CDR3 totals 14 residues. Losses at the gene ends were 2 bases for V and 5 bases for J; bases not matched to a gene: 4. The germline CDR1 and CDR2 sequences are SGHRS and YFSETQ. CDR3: CASSFGQGGDTQYF. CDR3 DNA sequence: TGCGCCAGCAGCTTTGGACAGGGCGGAGATACGCAGTATTTT.

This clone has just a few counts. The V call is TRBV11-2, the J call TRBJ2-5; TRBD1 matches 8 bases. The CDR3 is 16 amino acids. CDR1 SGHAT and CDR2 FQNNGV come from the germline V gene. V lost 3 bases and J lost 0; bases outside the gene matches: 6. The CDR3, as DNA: TGTGCCAGCAGCTTTCCCCGGGACAGGAACCAAGAGACCCAGTACTTC. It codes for CASSFPRDRNQETQYF.

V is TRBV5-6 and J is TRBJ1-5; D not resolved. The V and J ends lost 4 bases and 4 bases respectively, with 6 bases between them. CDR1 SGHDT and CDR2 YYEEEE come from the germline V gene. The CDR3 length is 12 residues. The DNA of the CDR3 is TGTGCCAGCAGCGTATTAAATCAGCCCCAGCATTTT. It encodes CASSVLNQPQHF. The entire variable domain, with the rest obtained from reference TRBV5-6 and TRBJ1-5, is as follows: DAGVTQSPTHLIKTRGQQVTLRCSPKSGHDTVSWYQQALGQGPQFIFQYYEEEERQRGNFPDRFSGHQFPNYSSELNVNALLLGDSALYLCASSVLNQPQHFGDGTRLSIL.